This T cell receptor beta chain was observed in a study of human T cells and chemical hapten exposure. Turning to the study itself: Upper inner arm skin measuring roughly 2 cm by roughly 2 cm received 2% DPC for sensitization.

TCRdb reanalysed the RACE reads using MiXCR and keeps one entry per CDR3 protein. The sample contains around 100,000 distinct CDR3 sequences, 9.5% to 12% of which appear only once. V dropped 3 bases and J dropped 5; count of bases not matched to a gene: 2. CDR3 size: 14 residues. CDR1 and CDR2 (germline): ENHRY, SYGVKD. This clonotype was detected many times. Described time point: patch test 1, 2 weeks after DPC sensitization. This sample's treatment: therapeutic diphenylcyclopropenone sensitization with weekly scalp DPC. Blood collection took place prior to placing each patch test. This chain links TRBV10-3 with TRBJ2-5, with 11 positions matching TRBD2. This clonotype originated in a woman between 35 and 50 years old with alopecia areata. Some clones in this sample may be carry-over from other donors' samples. The sample in question was whole blood, obtained in connection with sensitization to the hapten diphenylcyclopropenone (DPC). CDR3 region: CAISDPSGRETQYF. The CDR3, as DNA: TGTGCCATCAGTGATCCTAGCGGGAGGGAGACCCAGTACTTC.